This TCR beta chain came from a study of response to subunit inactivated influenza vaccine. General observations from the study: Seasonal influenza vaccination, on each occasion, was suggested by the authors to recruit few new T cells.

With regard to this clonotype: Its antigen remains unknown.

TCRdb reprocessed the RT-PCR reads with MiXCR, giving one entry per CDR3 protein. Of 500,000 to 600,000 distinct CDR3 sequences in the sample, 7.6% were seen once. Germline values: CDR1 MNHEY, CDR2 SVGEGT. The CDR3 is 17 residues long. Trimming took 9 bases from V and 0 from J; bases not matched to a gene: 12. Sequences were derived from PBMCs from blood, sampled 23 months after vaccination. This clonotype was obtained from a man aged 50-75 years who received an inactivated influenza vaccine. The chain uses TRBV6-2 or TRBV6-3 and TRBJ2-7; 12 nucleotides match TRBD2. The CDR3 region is CARIQLAGGKSSYEQYF. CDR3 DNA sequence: TGTGCCAGAATCCAACTAGCGGGAGGAAAAAGCTCCTACGAGCAGTACTTC.